These 19 T cell receptor beta chains share one sample of origin, sequenced in a study of T cell repertoires in cytomegalovirus infection (dated by TCRdb to between 2018 and 2021). What the treatment or condition label conveys for this sample: in vitro stimulation with specific CMV peptide epitopes to enrich CMV-specific T cells. No cognate antigen is known for these TCRs. The sequencer listed for this sample is Illumina HiSeq 1500. The public sequencing data were trimmed at Q25 with fastp and processed into clonotypes with MiXCR by TCRdb, which kept only in-frame beta chains. Records with the same CDR3 protein are collapsed into one entry carrying the most frequent genes and DNA. The sample profile shows about 110,000 distinct CDR3 sequences; under 50% of them were found once. The ten largest clones represent less than 80% of the sample. The specimen was CD8+ T cells from cultured PBMCs, collected from culture after CMV antigen stimulation. Receptors were obtained from a human donor in good health (CMV status not recorded). Some clones in this sample may be carry-over from other donors' samples.

This clonotype occurred a few times. The gene calls are TRBV12-3 or TRBV12-4 and TRBJ1-1; D unclear. The CDR3 length is 14 residues. V was cut by 3 bases and J by 4 bases, with 12 bases left in between. CDR3 sequence: CASSFRGDGTEAFF. In DNA form, the CDR3 reads TGTGCCAGCAGTTTTCGGGGAGACGGCACTGAAGCTTTCTTT.

This clonotype has more than one count but fewer than ten. The chain combines TRBV7-9 with TRBJ1-4; TRBD1 is a possible D gene (6 bases). The CDR3 contains 16 residues. Germline CDR1 reads SEHNR; CDR2 reads FQNEAQ (reference sequence). V was cut by 5 bases and J by 8 bases, with 21 bases left in between. The CDR3 region is CASSTWLAGEDEKLFF. CDR3 DNA sequence: TGTGCCAGCAGCACCTGGCTGGCAGGGGAAGACGAAAAACTGTTTTTT.

This sequence joins TRBV19 and TRBJ2-1; D possibly matches TRBD1 or TRBD2 (5 bases each). CDR1 LNHDA and CDR2 SQIVND come from the germline V gene (reference sequence). The V end lost 3 bases, the J end lost 7 bases, and 13 bases lay between the germline ends. CDR3 length: 14 residues. CDR3 sequence reads: CASSIGAPGNEQFF. The CDR3 DNA follows: TGTGCCAGTAGTATCGGGGCACCTGGGAATGAGCAGTTCTTC. The variable domain in full, completed from reference TRBV19 and TRBJ2-1, reads DGGITQSPKYLFRKEGQNVTLSCEQNLNHDAMYWYRQDPGQGLRLIYYSQIVNDFQKGDIAEGYSVSREKKESFPLTVTSAQKNPTAFYLCASSIGAPGNEQFFGPGTRLTVL.

The chain is built from TRBV2 and TRBJ1-4; D perhaps matches TRBD1 (6 bases). Germline-derived CDR1 and CDR2 are SNHLY and FYNNEI. The V and J ends lost 7 bases and 5 bases respectively, with 17 bases between them. This CDR3 region has 15 residues. Here the CDR3 DNA reads TGTGCCAGCACTCTCATCAGGACAGACAATGAAAAACTGTTTTTT. It encodes CASTLIRTDNEKLFF.

The chain links TRBV2 to TRBJ1-4; no clear D. The CDR3 is 14 residues long. Trimming cost V 6 bases and J 0 bases, with 8 bases left between them. From germline, CDR1 is SNHLY and CDR2 FYNNEI. As DNA, the CDR3 is TGTGCCAGCAGGGACCCTTCAACTAATGAAAAACTGTTTTTT. Encoded protein: CASRDPSTNEKLFF.

The genes are TRBV5-4 and TRBJ2-3; the D is unclear. CDR3 length: 15 amino acids. The V end lost 4 bases, the J end lost 2 bases, and 14 bases lay between the germline ends. Germline CDR1 reads SGHNT; CDR2 reads YYREEE (reference sequence). The CDR3 spells CASSPESGNTDTQYF. Here the CDR3 DNA reads TGTGCCAGCAGCCCGGAATCGGGCAACACAGATACGCAGTATTTT.

The table lists this clonotype with a few counts. The chain employs TRBV7-2 and TRBJ2-7; either TRBD1 or TRBD2 may fit D (5 bases each). The length of the CDR3 is 14 residues. Trimming took 0 bases from V and 6 from J, leaving 12 bases between them. CDR1 and CDR2 (germline): SGHTA, FQGNSA. The CDR3 reads CASSLAGVFSEQYF. For the CDR3, the DNA is TGTGCCAGCAGCTTAGCGGGGGTGTTCTCCGAGCAGTACTTC. Filled out from reference TRBV7-2 and TRBJ2-7, the complete variable domain reads GAGVSQSPSNKVTEKGKDVELRCDPISGHTALYWYRQSLGQGLEFLIYFQGNSAPDKSGLPSDRFSAERTGGSVSTLTIQRTQQEDSAVYLCASSLAGVFSEQYFGPGTRLTVT.

This chain connects TRBV28 to TRBJ1-1; no clear D gene. Per germline, CDR1 MDHEN and CDR2 SYDVKM. The CDR3 contains 14 residues. V was cut by 6 bases and J by 6 bases, with 17 bases left in between. For the CDR3, the DNA is TGTGCCAGCAGCCCCTATGCCCCAACACCTGAAGCTTTCTTT. It is translated as CASSPYAPTPEAFF.

This clonotype was counted only a few times. The V call is TRBV7-9, the J call TRBJ2-5; no clear D gene. V lost 4 bases and J 4 bases, leaving 16 bases between the germline ends. This CDR3 is built from 15 residues. Germline V gene data show CDR1 as SEHNR and CDR2 as FQNEAQ (reference sequence). CDR3 sequence reads: CASSSATHARETQYF. The CDR3 nucleotides read TGTGCCAGCAGCTCGGCCACCCACGCCCGAGAGACCCAGTACTTC.

J is TRBJ2-3 and V is TRBV7-3; 7 bases map to TRBD2. The CDR3 extends over 17 amino acids. V lost 11 bases to trimming and J lost 1 base; unmatched junction nucleotides: 18. Germline V gene sequence: CDR1 SGHTA, CDR2 FQGTGA. The CDR3 reads CASSPWVRGNRTDTQYF. DNA of the CDR3: TGTGCCTCCTCGCCCTGGGTGCGGGGGAATCGCACAGATACGCAGTATTTT. Full variable domain (rest looked up from reference TRBV7-3 and TRBJ2-3): GAGVSQTPSNKVTEKGKYVELRCDPISGHTALYWYRQSLGQGPEFLIYFQGTGAADDSGLPNDRFFAVRPEGSVSTLKIQRTERGDSAVYLCASSPWVRGNRTDTQYFGPGTRLTVL.

This clonotype was seen more than once but under ten times. This chain uses TRBV7-9 with TRBJ2-5, with D perhaps TRBD1 (6 bases). From germline, CDR1 is SEHNR and CDR2 FQNEAQ (reference sequence). The CDR3 spans 16 residues. The V and J ends lost 5 bases and 4 bases respectively, with 20 bases between them. The CDR3 reads CASSLQMDSSRETQYF. CDR3 in DNA: TGTGCCAGCAGCCTCCAGATGGACAGTTCAAGAGAGACCCAGTACTTC. Variable domain in full (rest from reference TRBV7-9 and TRBJ2-5): DTGVSQNPRHKITKRGQNVTFRCDPISEHNRLYWYRQTLGQGPEFLTYFQNEAQLEKSRLLSDRFSAERPKGSFSTLEIQRTEQGDSAMYLCASSLQMDSSRETQYFGPGTRLLVL.

This clonotype has a handful of counts. This chain joins TRBV7-9 and TRBJ2-1; D is possibly TRBD1 or TRBD2 (5 bases each). Trimming took 5 bases from V and 10 from J, leaving 18 bases between them. The CDR3 loop spans 14 amino acids. The germline gives CDR1 SEHNR, CDR2 FQNEAQ (reference sequence). In DNA, the CDR3 is TGTGCCAGCAGCACCTGGGACGGACCTCGGGAGCAGTTCTTC. Translation gives CASSTWDGPREQFF.

In this sample, this clonotype turned up a few times. The J gene is TRBJ2-1, the V gene TRBV30, with a tentative D call TRBD2 (6 bases). The germline gives CDR1 GTSNPN, CDR2 SVGIG (reference sequence). This CDR3 region has 13 residues. Trimming left V 3 bases short and J 7 bases short, with 13 bases between. Here the CDR3 reads CAWSGTAGNEQFF. The CDR3 DNA follows: TGTGCCTGGAGCGGGACGGCGGGGAATGAGCAGTTCTTC.

This chain uses TRBV6-5 with TRBJ2-5, with D perhaps assigned TRBD1 or TRBD2 (5 bases each). Trimming stripped 6 bases from V and 7 bases from J, with 21 bases between. CDR1 and CDR2 from the germline V gene are MNHEY and SVGAGI. This CDR3 is built from 15 residues. CDR3 DNA sequence: TGTGCCAGCAGGGAAGTCGGGCAGGGAGACAGGACCCAGTACTTC. It is translated as CASREVGQGDRTQYF.

This chain connects TRBV4-1 to TRBJ1-5; a possible D gene is TRBD1 (6 bases). Germline V gives CDR1 MGHRA, CDR2 YSYEKL. V lost 1 base and J 3 bases, leaving 13 bases between the germline ends. There are 16 residues in the CDR3. CDR3 region: CASSQGIGGLNQPQHF. In nucleotides, the CDR3 is TGCGCCAGCAGCCAAGGGATAGGGGGTCTCAATCAGCCCCAGCATTTT.

The rearrangement uses TRBV4-1 and TRBJ1-1, with D uncertain. The CDR3 is 17 residues long. From germline, CDR1 is MGHRA and CDR2 YSYEKL. V was shortened by 0 bases and J by 3 bases, with 17 bases between the two germline ends. CDR3 DNA sequence: TGCGCCAGCAGCCAAGAGACGATGTTATTTCGAGACACTGAAGCTTTCTTT. Its translation: CASSQETMLFRDTEAFF.

The rearrangement links TRBV20-1 to TRBJ2-1; 7 bases agree with TRBD1. V shed 1 base and J 4 bases; nucleotides not matched to a gene: 16. From germline, CDR1 is DFQATT and CDR2 SNEGSKA (reference sequence). The CDR3 spans 18 residues. The CDR3 bases are TGCAGTGCTAGAGGGTCTGCCGGGACAGACGGAGGTTACAATGAGCAGTTCTTC. Translated: CSARGSAGTDGGYNEQFF.

The sample holds a few counts of this clonotype. The V gene is TRBV9, the J gene TRBJ2-5; weak D call: TRBD2 (5 bases). Trimming removed 2 bases from V and 5 bases from J, with 16 bases in between. The CDR3 totals 15 residues. Germline V gives CDR1 SGDLS, CDR2 YYNGEE. The DNA of the CDR3 is TGTGCCAGCAGCGTGGAGGATGTGCTGGGTGAGACCCAGTACTTC. Translating gives CASSVEDVLGETQYF. The entire variable domain, with the rest obtained from reference TRBV9 and TRBJ2-5, is as follows: DSGVTQTPKHLITATGQRVTLRCSPRSGDLSVYWYQQSLDQGLQFLIQYYNGEERAKGNILERFSAQQFPDLHSELNLSSLELGDSALYFCASSVEDVLGETQYFGPGTRLLVL.

The chain is built from TRBV5-1 and TRBJ1-1, with 7 bases lining up with TRBD1. Trimming removed 0 bases from V and 0 bases from J; junction bases left unmatched: 20. Germline V gene lookup returns CDR1 SGHRS and CDR2 YFSETQ. The CDR3 length is 21 residues. The CDR3 sequence is CASSLDLRPPGQTLLNTEAFF. The CDR3 DNA sequence: TGCGCCAGCAGCTTGGATCTCCGCCCTCCGGGACAGACCCTTCTGAACACTGAAGCTTTCTTT.